These T cell receptor beta chains were read from a single sample in a study of cytomegalovirus exposure and HLA in healthy donors. Assay: immunoSEQ multiplex PCR; the TCRdb copy retains only in-frame clones and omits some. The data contain around 190,000 clones, 86% of them singletons. Sequenced sample: PBMCs. Receptor source: a woman aged 25 to 39 in good health and CMV-seronegative. Both conserved end residues are part of each CDR3. D genes are given only for firm matches. Clone size is not always given. Where it is, it says once, few, many or a class for expanded clones.

.	TRBV11-2	once	TRBJ2-5	CASSLDGGTGGTQYF
.	TRBV13	.	TRBJ2-1	CASSQEVGVSGVLYNEQFF
TRBD1	TRBV29-1	.	TRBJ2-7	CSVEDRDSSYEQYF
.	TRBV28	.	TRBJ2-1	CASSSIGENNEQFF
TRBD2	TRBV19	.	TRBJ2-3	CASIGAEGSLELAVSTDTQYF
.	TRBV29-1	once	TRBJ2-1	CSVEEAQGKFF
.	TRBV5-1	.	TRBJ2-3	CASSSSTDTQYF
TRBD1	TRBV4-1	.	TRBJ2-7	CASSQEGQGPYEQYF
.	TRBV5-8	.	TRBJ2-6	CASSLRGSYSGANVLTF
TRBD1	TRBV6-5	.	TRBJ1-1	CASRLQGGNTEAFF
.	TRBV5-1	.	TRBJ1-3	CASSLGNGRPGNTIYF
.	TRBV5-1	.	TRBJ2-1	CASSSELAHSSYNEQFF
TRBD2	TRBV5-4	.	TRBJ2-3	CASSLSGGDGDTQYF
.	TRBV5-6	few	TRBJ2-1	CASSLVGSGSSNEQFF
.	TRBV6-1	.	TRBJ2-5	CASSNPGRETQYF
.	TRBV12-2	.	TRBJ1-5	CASRLARVTNQPQHF
.	TRBV5-1	.	TRBJ1-4	CASSEKIATNEKLFF
.	TRBV6-6	.	TRBJ2-5	CASSQQETQYF
.	TRBV7-9	.	TRBJ1-2	CSSSSRAYGYTF
.	TRBV7-2	.	TRBJ1-1	CASSSPADTEAFF
TRBD1	TRBV28	.	TRBJ1-1	CASTKGARTEAFF
.	TRBV5-1	.	TRBJ2-7	CASSSAPLDRYYEQYF
TRBD2	TRBV19	.	TRBJ2-3	CASSMVRTSGMSTDTQYF
TRBD1	TRBV28	.	TRBJ2-6	CASSLGQPTSGANVLTF
.	TRBV11-2	.	TRBJ1-6	CASSFRLQSPLHF
.	TRBV15	.	TRBJ2-7	CATSGGINYEQYF
.	TRBV5-8	.	TRBJ2-3	CASSSTRGEYTDTQYF
.	TRBV5-1	.	TRBJ2-5	CASSLGEYQETQYF
TRBD1	TRBV11-3	.	TRBJ2-3	CASSQDRRADTQYF
.	TRBV6-5	once	TRBJ2-2	CASQTEKNTGELFF
.	TRBV7-9	once	TRBJ2-1	CASSSQRGGEQFF
TRBD2	TRBV27	once	TRBJ2-7	CASSLWLAGAPYEQYF
.	TRBV11-3	.	TRBJ1-2	CASSLEGTRTGYTF
TRBD2	TRBV28	once	TRBJ2-7	CASIRGGDMTYEQYF
TRBD1	TRBV7-9	.	TRBJ2-5	CASSLETGGETQYF
.	TRBV19	.	TRBJ1-5	CASHARQSPNQPQHF
TRBD1	TRBV28	.	TRBJ1-1	CASRSTGVHTEAFF
.	TRBV9	.	TRBJ2-1	CASSRDYNEQFF
.	TRBV19	.	TRBJ2-5	CASSHGGRPRETQYF
.	TRBV9	.	TRBJ2-1	CASSVLVTSSEQFF
.	TRBV14	.	TRBJ1-3	CASSPTFVKSGNTIYF
.	TRBV28	.	TRBJ2-4	CASGEGGPLAKNIQYF
TRBD1	TRBV5-1	.	TRBJ2-2	CASRTGTGIPGELFF
TRBD2	TRBV18	.	TRBJ2-3	CASSGLAGVSTDTQYF
TRBD2	TRBV2	.	TRBJ2-1	CASSGGLGGVNGQFF
TRBD1	TRBV30	.	TRBJ2-7	CASDGRGQGIHEQYF
.	TRBV5-4	.	TRBJ2-5	CASSLNGGGRETQYF
.	TRBV5-4	.	TRBJ2-1	CASSLLVGDEQFF
.	TRBV30	.	TRBJ2-7	CAWSSTRYSSYEQYF
TRBD1	TRBV7-9	.	TRBJ2-7	CASSLGGQGHEQYF
TRBD1	TRBV28	.	TRBJ2-7	CASGDRVRYEQYF
.	TRBV6-5	.	TRBJ1-3	CASRLQGTGNTIYF
TRBD2	TRBV4-1	.	TRBJ2-1	CASTALAGVGNEQFF
.	TRBV30	.	TRBJ2-1	CAWSVQGNEQFF
TRBD1	TRBV18	.	TRBJ2-7	CASSQDRGFGYEQYF
TRBD1	TRBV28	.	TRBJ2-7	CASTYGQGTYEQYF
.	TRBV2	.	TRBJ2-5	CASSKDRFQETQYF